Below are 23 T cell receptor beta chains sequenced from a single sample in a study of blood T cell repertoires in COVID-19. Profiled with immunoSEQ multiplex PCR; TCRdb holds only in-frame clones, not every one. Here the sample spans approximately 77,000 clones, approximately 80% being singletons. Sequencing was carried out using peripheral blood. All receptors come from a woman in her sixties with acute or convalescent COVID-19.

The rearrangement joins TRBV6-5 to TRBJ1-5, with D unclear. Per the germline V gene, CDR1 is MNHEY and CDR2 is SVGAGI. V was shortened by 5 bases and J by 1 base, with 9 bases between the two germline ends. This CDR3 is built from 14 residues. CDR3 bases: TGTGCCAGCAGTACCGGGATCAGCAATCAGCCCCAGCATTTT. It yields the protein CASSTGISNQPQHF.

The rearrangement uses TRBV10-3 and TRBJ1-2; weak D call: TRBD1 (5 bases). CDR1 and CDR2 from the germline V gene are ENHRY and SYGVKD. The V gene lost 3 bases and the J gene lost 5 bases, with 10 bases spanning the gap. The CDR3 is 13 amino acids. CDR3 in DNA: TGTGCCATCAGTGAACAGGTAGCTTATGGCTACACCTTC. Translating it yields CAISEQVAYGYTF.

CDR3 nucleotides: TGTGCCAGCAGCTTGTCAGGGGTCGGAGAGACCCAGTACTTC. This gives the protein CASSLSGVGETQYF. The chain combines TRBV5-6 with TRBJ2-5; D is perhaps TRBD1 (6 bases). CDR1 and CDR2 (germline): SGHDT, YYEEEE. Trimming took 1 base from V and 4 from J, leaving 11 bases between them. CDR3 size: 14 residues.

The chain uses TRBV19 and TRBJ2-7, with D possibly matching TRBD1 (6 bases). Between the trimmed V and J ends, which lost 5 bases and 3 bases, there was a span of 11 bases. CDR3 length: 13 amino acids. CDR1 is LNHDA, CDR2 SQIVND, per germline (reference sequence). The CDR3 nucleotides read TGTGCCAGTAGTCCCGGGGACATCTACGAGCAGTACTTC. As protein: CASSPGDIYEQYF.

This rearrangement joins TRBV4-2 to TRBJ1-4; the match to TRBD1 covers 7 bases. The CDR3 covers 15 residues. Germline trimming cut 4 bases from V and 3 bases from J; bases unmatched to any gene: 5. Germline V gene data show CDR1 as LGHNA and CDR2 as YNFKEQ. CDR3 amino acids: CASSPNRGSNEKLFF. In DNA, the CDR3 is TGTGCCAGCAGCCCTAACAGGGGTTCTAATGAAAAACTGTTTTTT.

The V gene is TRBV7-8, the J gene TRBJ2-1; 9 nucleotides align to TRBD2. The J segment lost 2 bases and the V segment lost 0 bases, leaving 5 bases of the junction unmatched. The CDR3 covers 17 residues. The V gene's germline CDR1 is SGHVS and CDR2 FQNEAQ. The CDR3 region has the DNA TGTGCCAGCAGCTTAGCGCGCGGGGGGGCGACCTACAATGAGCAGTTCTTC. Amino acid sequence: CASSLARGGATYNEQFF.

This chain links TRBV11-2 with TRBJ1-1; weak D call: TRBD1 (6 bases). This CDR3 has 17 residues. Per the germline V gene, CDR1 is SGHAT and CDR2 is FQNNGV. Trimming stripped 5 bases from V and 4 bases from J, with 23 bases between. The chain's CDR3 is CASSVGFGQGRSTEAFF. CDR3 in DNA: TGTGCCAGCAGCGTCGGTTTTGGGCAGGGGCGAAGCACTGAAGCTTTCTTT.

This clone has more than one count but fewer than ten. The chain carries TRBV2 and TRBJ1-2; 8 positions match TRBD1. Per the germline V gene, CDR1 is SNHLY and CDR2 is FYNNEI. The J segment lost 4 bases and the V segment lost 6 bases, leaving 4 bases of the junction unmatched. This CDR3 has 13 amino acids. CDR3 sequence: CASSVGTGYGYTF. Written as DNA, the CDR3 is TGTGCCAGCAGCGTTGGGACAGGCTATGGCTACACCTTC. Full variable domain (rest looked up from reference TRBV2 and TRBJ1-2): EPEVTQTPSHQVTQMGQEVILRCVPISNHLYFYWYRQILGQKVEFLVSFYNNEISEKSEIFDDQFSVERPDGSNFTLKIRSTKLEDSAMYFCASSVGTGYGYTFGSGTRLTVV.

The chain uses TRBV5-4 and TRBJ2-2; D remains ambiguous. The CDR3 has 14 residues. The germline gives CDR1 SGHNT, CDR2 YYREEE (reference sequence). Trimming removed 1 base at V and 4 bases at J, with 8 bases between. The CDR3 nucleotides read TGTGCCAGCAGCTTGAACTTCATCACCGGGGAGCTGTTTTTT. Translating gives CASSLNFITGELFF.

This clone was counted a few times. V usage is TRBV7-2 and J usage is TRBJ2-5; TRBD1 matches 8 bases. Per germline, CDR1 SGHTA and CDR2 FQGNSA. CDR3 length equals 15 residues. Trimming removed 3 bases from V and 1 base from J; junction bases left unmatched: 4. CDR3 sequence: CASSFDRGTQETQYF. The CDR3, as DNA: TGTGCCAGCAGCTTTGACAGGGGTACCCAAGAGACCCAGTACTTC.

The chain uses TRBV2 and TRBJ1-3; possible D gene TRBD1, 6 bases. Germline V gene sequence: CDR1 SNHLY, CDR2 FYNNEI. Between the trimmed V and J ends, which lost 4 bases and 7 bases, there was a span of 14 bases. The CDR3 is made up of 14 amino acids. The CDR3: CASSVNRVSNTIYF. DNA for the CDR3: TGTGCCAGCAGTGTAAACAGGGTCTCTAACACCATATATTTT. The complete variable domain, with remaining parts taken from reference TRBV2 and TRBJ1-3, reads EPEVTQTPSHQVTQMGQEVILRCVPISNHLYFYWYRQILGQKVEFLVSFYNNEISEKSEIFDDQFSVERPDGSNFTLKIRSTKLEDSAMYFCASSVNRVSNTIYFGEGSWLTVV.

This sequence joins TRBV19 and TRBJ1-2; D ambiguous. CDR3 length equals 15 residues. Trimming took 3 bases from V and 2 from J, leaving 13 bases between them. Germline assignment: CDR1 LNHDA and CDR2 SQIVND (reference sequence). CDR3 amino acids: CASSISVGVNYGYTF. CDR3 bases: TGTGCCAGTAGTATCTCGGTCGGGGTAAACTATGGCTACACCTTC. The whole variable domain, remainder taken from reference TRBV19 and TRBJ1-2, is DGGITQSPKYLFRKEGQNVTLSCEQNLNHDAMYWYRQDPGQGLRLIYYSQIVNDFQKGDIAEGYSVSREKKESFPLTVTSAQKNPTAFYLCASSISVGVNYGYTFGSGTRLTVV.

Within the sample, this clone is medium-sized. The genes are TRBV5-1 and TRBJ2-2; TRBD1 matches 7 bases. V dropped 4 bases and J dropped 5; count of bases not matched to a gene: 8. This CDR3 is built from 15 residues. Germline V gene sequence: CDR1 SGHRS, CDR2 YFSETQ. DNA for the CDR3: TGCGCCAGCAGCCCCCGGGACAGTAATACCGGGGAGCTGTTTTTT. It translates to CASSPRDSNTGELFF.

This chain's CDR3 is CASSLNRDINRRGYTF. CDR3 nucleotide sequence: TGTGCCAGCAGCTTAAACAGAGACATTAATAGGCGTGGCTACACCTTC. The chain has TRBV7-2 and TRBJ1-2, with D unresolved. The CDR3 sequence is 16 residues long. In germline, CDR1 is SGHTA, CDR2 FQGNSA. V gave up 2 bases and J gave up 7 bases, with 20 bases separating them.

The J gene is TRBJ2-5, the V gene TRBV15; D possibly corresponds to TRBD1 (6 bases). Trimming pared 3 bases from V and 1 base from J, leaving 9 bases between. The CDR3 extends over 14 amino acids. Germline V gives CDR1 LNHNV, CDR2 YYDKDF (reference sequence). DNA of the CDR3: TGTGCCACCAGCAGTGGACAGATCCAAGAGACCCAGTACTTC. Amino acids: CATSSGQIQETQYF.

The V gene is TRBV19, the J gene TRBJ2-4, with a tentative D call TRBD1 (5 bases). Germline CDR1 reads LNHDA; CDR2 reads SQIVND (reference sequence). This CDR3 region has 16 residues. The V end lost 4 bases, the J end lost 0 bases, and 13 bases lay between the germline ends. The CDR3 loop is CASSKAAGLAKNIQYF. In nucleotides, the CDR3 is TGTGCCAGTAGTAAGGCGGCAGGGCTAGCCAAAAACATTCAGTACTTC.

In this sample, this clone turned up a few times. As DNA, the CDR3 is TGTGCCAGTAGCCAGGATAATAGCAATCAGCCCCAGCATTTT. Translated: CASSQDNSNQPQHF. The V gene is TRBV19, the J gene TRBJ1-5; D is unclear. Trimming removed 6 bases at V and 0 bases at J, with 9 bases between. The CDR3 length is 14 residues. In germline, CDR1 is LNHDA, CDR2 SQIVND (reference sequence).

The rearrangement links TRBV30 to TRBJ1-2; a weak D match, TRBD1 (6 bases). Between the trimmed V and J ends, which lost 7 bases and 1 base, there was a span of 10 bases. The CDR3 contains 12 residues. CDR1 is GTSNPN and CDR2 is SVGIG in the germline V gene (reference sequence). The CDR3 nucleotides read TGTGCCTCGAGCAGGGGTAACTATGGCTACACCTTC. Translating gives CASSRGNYGYTF.

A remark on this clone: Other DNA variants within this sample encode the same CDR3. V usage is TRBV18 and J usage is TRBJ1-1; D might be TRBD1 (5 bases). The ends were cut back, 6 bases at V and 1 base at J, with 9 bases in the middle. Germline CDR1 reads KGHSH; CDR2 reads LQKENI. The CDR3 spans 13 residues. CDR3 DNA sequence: TGTGCCAGCTCCCCCACAGGGAACACTGAAGCTTTCTTT. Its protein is CASSPTGNTEAFF.

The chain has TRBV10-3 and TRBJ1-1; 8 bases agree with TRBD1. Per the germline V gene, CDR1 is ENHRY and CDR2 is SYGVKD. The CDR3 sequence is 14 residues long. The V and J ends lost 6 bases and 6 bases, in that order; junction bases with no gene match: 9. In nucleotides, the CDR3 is TGTGCCATCAGAGGACAGGGCGAGCTCGCTGAAGCTTTCTTT. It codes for CAIRGQGELAEAFF.

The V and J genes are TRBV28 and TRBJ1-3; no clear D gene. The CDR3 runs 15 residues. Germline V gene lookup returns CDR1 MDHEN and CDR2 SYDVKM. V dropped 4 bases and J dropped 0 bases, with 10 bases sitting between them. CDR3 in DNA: TGTGCCAGCAGTTCCGGAGGAAGCTCTGGAAACACCATATATTTT. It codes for CASSSGGSSGNTIYF.

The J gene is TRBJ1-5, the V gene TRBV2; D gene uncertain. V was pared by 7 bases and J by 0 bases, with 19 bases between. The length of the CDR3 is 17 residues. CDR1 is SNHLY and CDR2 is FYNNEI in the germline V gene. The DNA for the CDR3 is TGTGCCAGCAACCCGGACGGAGGAGTGTATAGCAATCAGCCCCAGCATTTT. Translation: CASNPDGGVYSNQPQHF.

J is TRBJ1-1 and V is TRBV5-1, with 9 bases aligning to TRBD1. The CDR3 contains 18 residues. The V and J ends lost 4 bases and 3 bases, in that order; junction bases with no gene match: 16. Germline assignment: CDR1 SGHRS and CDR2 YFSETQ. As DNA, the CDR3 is TGCGCCAGCAGCCGGTCTGCCTGGGGACAGGGCTGGGACACTGAAGCTTTCTTT. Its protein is CASSRSAWGQGWDTEAFF.